This entry lists 30 T cell receptor beta chains sequenced from one sample in a study of blood T cell repertoires in COVID-19. Produced via immunoSEQ multiplex PCR; TCRdb's table is partial and in-frame only. The table has 170,000 or so clones, about 88% seen once. The source material was PBMCs or T cells enriched from blood (not recorded which). The receptors were gathered from a woman in her forties or fifties who had recovered from COVID-19.

This chain uses TRBV18 with TRBJ1-3; TRBD1 aligns across 9 bases. Germline lookup yields CDR1 KGHSH and CDR2 LQKENI. The V gene end was trimmed by 5 bases and the J gene end by 1 base; junction bases not matched to a gene: 6. This CDR3 spans 16 amino acids. DNA of the CDR3: TGTGCCAGCTCAACACAGGGGGCGAATTCTGGAAACACCATATATTTT. As protein: CASSTQGANSGNTIYF.

V gene TRBV5-1 combines with J gene TRBJ2-2; 9 positions agree with TRBD1. J was trimmed by 6 bases and V by 0 bases; bases with no gene match: 9. Germline lookup yields CDR1 SGHRS and CDR2 YFSETQ. This CDR3 has 17 amino acids. CDR3: CASSLAKGTGYPGELFF. CDR3 coding DNA: TGCGCCAGCAGCTTGGCCAAGGGGACAGGGTACCCCGGGGAGCTGTTTTTT.

This chain links TRBV7-8 with TRBJ1-5; D gene unclear. The CDR3 length is 16 residues. CDR1 is SGHVS and CDR2 is FQNEAQ in the germline V gene. V lost 3 bases and J lost 2, with 14 bases in between. In DNA form, the CDR3 reads TGTGCCAGCAGCTTTGGCGGCCGGGAAGGCAATCAGCCCCAGCATTTT. Encoded protein: CASSFGGREGNQPQHF.

This chain uses TRBV2 with TRBJ1-1; TRBD1 might be the D (6 bases). Germline V gene data show CDR1 as SNHLY and CDR2 as FYNNEI. Between the trimmed V and J ends, which lost 7 bases and 1 base, there was a span of 13 bases. This CDR3 region has 14 residues. The CDR3 spells CASTRGQRNTEAFF. DNA of the CDR3: TGTGCCAGCACTCGAGGACAGCGGAACACTGAAGCTTTCTTT.

CDR3 coding DNA: TGTGCCAGTAAACAGCGGGAGGGGGGCGAGCAGTACTTC. Its protein is CASKQREGGEQYF. The rearrangement uses TRBV19 and TRBJ2-7; 10 bases align to TRBD2. The CDR3 runs 13 residues. V was pared by 7 bases and J by 6 bases, with 6 bases of the junction left unmatched. Per germline, CDR1 LNHDA and CDR2 SQIVND (reference sequence).

The V call is TRBV6-5, the J call TRBJ1-5; 8 positions agree with TRBD1. Unmatched junction bases numbered 7, after V lost 6 bases and J lost 6 bases. Looked up from germline, CDR1 is MNHEY and CDR2 is SVGAGI. This CDR3 is built from 14 residues. For the CDR3, the DNA is TGTGCCAGCAGCACGGGACAGGTTGGTCAGCCCCAGCATTTT. It yields the protein CASSTGQVGQPQHF.

The rearrangement links TRBV21-1 to TRBJ1-6; the tabulated D call, TRBD1, remains unverified against the DNA. TRBV21-1 is a known pseudogene. The CDR3 length is 17 residues. The CDR3 region has the DNA TGTGCCAGCAGCAAAGATTGGACAGAGACCTATAATTCACCCCTCCACTTT. Amino acid sequence: CASSKDWTETYNSPLHF.

The rearrangement uses TRBV5-1 and TRBJ1-4; possible D gene TRBD1, 6 bases. The CDR3 covers 16 residues. V was pared by 2 bases and J by 2 bases, with 13 bases between. Germline assignment: CDR1 SGHRS and CDR2 YFSETQ. The CDR3 DNA follows: TGCGCCAGCAGCTTACTGACAGGCACTACTAATGAAAAACTGTTTTTT. Translation: CASSLLTGTTNEKLFF.

The V call is TRBV24-1, the J call TRBJ2-7, with D unresolved. The CDR3 totals 16 residues. V gave up 1 base and J gave up 0 bases, with 12 bases separating them. Germline CDR1 and CDR2: KGHDR and SFDVKD. The CDR3 is CATSDFNEASSYEQYF. CDR3 coding DNA: TGTGCCACCAGTGATTTTAACGAAGCGAGCTCCTACGAGCAGTACTTC.

The chain carries TRBV28 and TRBJ2-5; D is possibly TRBD2 (5 bases). The CDR3 covers 15 residues. Germline-derived CDR1 and CDR2 are MDHEN and SYDVKM. The V and J ends lost 2 bases and 1 base respectively, with 11 bases between them. CDR3 residues: CASSLGSKGQETQYF. Written as DNA, the CDR3 is TGTGCCAGCAGTTTAGGGAGTAAGGGCCAAGAGACCCAGTACTTC.

The chain joins TRBV11-2 to TRBJ2-3; TRBD1 agrees at 7 bases. CDR1 and CDR2 (germline): SGHAT, FQNNGV. This CDR3 is built from 12 residues. V shed 6 bases and J 7 bases; nucleotides not matched to a gene: 4. CDR3 sequence: CASSTQGNTQYF. CDR3 bases: TGTGCCAGCAGTACACAGGGGAATACGCAGTATTTT. The full variable domain, in which reference TRBV11-2 and TRBJ2-3 provide the parts outside the CDR3, is EAGVAQSPRYKIIEKRQSVAFWCNPISGHATLYWYQQILGQGPKLLIQFQNNGVVDDSQLPKDRFSAERLKGVDSTLKIQPAKLEDSAVYLCASSTQGNTQYFGPGTRLTVL.

V is TRBV6-6 and J is TRBJ1-3; perhaps TRBD1 as D (6 bases). The CDR3 loop spans 14 amino acids. The V and J ends lost 5 bases and 5 bases respectively, with 13 bases between them. CDR1 is MNHNY, CDR2 SVGAGI, per germline (reference sequence). This chain's CDR3 is CASSPQGYRNTIYF. Written as DNA, the CDR3 is TGTGCCAGCAGTCCCCAGGGGTACAGAAACACCATATATTTT.

The chain couples TRBV24-1 to TRBJ2-3; the match to TRBD1 covers 12 bases. CDR1 KGHDR and CDR2 SFDVKD come from the germline V gene. The CDR3 runs 17 residues. V was pared by 3 bases and J by 6 bases, with 9 bases of the junction left unmatched. The CDR3 reads CATSDTGQGANRDTQYF. The DNA of the CDR3 is TGTGCCACCAGTGATACGGGACAGGGGGCGAATCGGGATACGCAGTATTTT.

J is TRBJ2-5 and V is TRBV24-1, with D uncertain. Trimming shortened V by 3 bases and J by 5 bases, and 15 bases separated the two germline ends. The CDR3 totals 15 residues. CDR1 KGHDR and CDR2 SFDVKD come from the germline V gene. CDR3 nucleotide sequence: TGTGCCACCAGTGATCGCGACTGGTCTCGCGAGACCCAGTACTTC. Translated: CATSDRDWSRETQYF.

This CDR3 is CAITTSGGAGEQFF. The CDR3, as DNA: TGTGCCATCACCACTAGCGGAGGGGCGGGTGAGCAGTTCTTC. This chain uses TRBV10-3 with TRBJ2-1, with 8 bases lining up with TRBD2. This CDR3 contains 14 residues. Germline values: CDR1 ENHRY, CDR2 SYGVKD. The junction had 11 bases not matched to a gene; V was cut back by 7 bases and J by 9 bases.

This chain connects TRBV5-1 to TRBJ2-6; 12 bases align to TRBD1. The trim removed 5 bases at V and 4 bases at J, leaving 10 bases unmatched. CDR3 length equals 18 residues. Germline V gives CDR1 SGHRS, CDR2 YFSETQ. CDR3 coding DNA: TGCGCCAGCAGACCTGGGACAGGGGGCGCTTCAGGGGCCAACGTCCTGACTTTC. Protein product: CASRPGTGGASGANVLTF.

The CDR3 DNA reads as TGTGCCAGCAGTTCGGGTGGTTGGACTGAAGCTTTCTTT. This gives the protein CASSSGGWTEAFF. The chain recombines TRBV27 with TRBJ1-1; D gene ambiguous. Germline-derived CDR1 and CDR2 are MNHEY and SMNVEV (reference sequence). With 4 bases removed from V and 5 bases from J, the gap between germline ends came to 11 bases. The CDR3 contains 13 residues.

This clone was detected only a few times. The junction shows a germline mismatch at one end, possibly a read error. The chain employs TRBV5-1 and TRBJ2-7, with 11 positions matching TRBD2. Germline V lookup: CDR1 SGHRS, CDR2 YFSETQ. The CDR3 contains 17 residues. Here the CDR3 reads CASSLRLAGTPSHEQYF. The CDR3 DNA is TGCGCCAGCAGCCTGAGACTAGCGGGAACTCCCTCCCACGAGCAGTACTTC.

This clone was seen more than once but under ten times. The chain combines TRBV27 with TRBJ1-1, with 7 bases identical to TRBD1. Germline V lookup: CDR1 MNHEY, CDR2 SMNVEV (reference sequence). CDR3 size: 15 residues. V shed 5 bases, J shed 3 bases, and the junction held 9 bases outside the gene matches. The CDR3 coding sequence is TGTGCCAGCAGTCCAGAGCGACAGGGTCACACTGAAGCTTTCTTT. Protein sequence: CASSPERQGHTEAFF.

The V gene is TRBV30, the J gene TRBJ1-4; D not certain. The V gene's germline CDR1 is GTSNPN and CDR2 SVGIG (reference sequence). CDR3 length: 16 residues. V was clipped by 0 bases and J by 8 bases, with 19 bases between them. CDR3 DNA: TGTGCCTGGAGTGTACCCCACGGGGTATTCGGGGAAAAACTGTTTTTT. Translation: CAWSVPHGVFGEKLFF.

The V gene is TRBV2, the J gene TRBJ2-2, with D perhaps matching TRBD2 (5 bases). The CDR3 covers 15 residues. Trimming stripped 9 bases from V and 2 bases from J, with 16 bases between. CDR1 SNHLY and CDR2 FYNNEI come from the germline V gene. DNA of the CDR3: TGTGCCAGAACTAAAGCGGAGATAAACACCGGGGAGCTGTTTTTT. This codes for CARTKAEINTGELFF.

This clone came up a few times. The chain couples TRBV5-1 to TRBJ1-2; TRBD1 is a possible D gene (6 bases). Germline V gene data show CDR1 as SGHRS and CDR2 as YFSETQ. The CDR3 length is 16 residues. Trimming removed 0 bases from V and 8 bases from J, with 20 bases in between. CDR3 region: CASSLGRQALWGGYTF. The DNA for the CDR3 is TGCGCCAGCAGCTTGGGCAGACAGGCCTTGTGGGGAGGCTACACCTTC.

V and J are TRBV18 and TRBJ1-3, with D tentatively TRBD1 (6 bases). V dropped 3 bases and J dropped 3 bases, with 12 bases sitting between them. The CDR3 consists of 15 residues. Germline V gene data show CDR1 as KGHSH and CDR2 as LQKENI. The CDR3 DNA sequence: TGTGCCAGCTCACCGGACAGCGCCAATGGAAACACCATATATTTT. It specifies CASSPDSANGNTIYF. Full variable domain (missing parts from reference TRBV18 and TRBJ1-3): NAGVMQNPRHLVRRRGQEARLRCSPMKGHSHVYWYRQLPEEGLKFMVYLQKENIIDESGMPKERFSAEFPKEGPSILRIQQVVRGDSAAYFCASSPDSANGNTIYFGEGSWLTVV.

The V and J genes are TRBV5-5 and TRBJ1-6; D unclear. The germline gives CDR1 SGHKS, CDR2 YYEKEE (reference sequence). Between the trimmed V and J ends, which lost 1 base and 0 bases, there was a span of 5 bases. This CDR3 spans 15 amino acids. The CDR3 nucleotides are TGTGCCAGCAGCTTGCGGAGCTCCTATAATTCACCCCTCCACTTT. It codes for CASSLRSSYNSPLHF.

The rearrangement uses TRBV18 and TRBJ2-2; 11 bases align to TRBD1. The junction had 6 bases not matched to a gene; V was cut back by 5 bases and J by 7 bases. The CDR3 contains 15 residues. CDR1 KGHSH and CDR2 LQKENI come from the germline V gene. CDR3 amino acids: CASSTDRGHVGELFF. The CDR3 nucleotides read TGTGCCAGCTCAACGGACAGGGGGCACGTCGGGGAGCTGTTTTTT.

The CDR3 DNA follows: TGTGCCACCAGCCCGACAGGGGTGGGTGAGCAGTTCTTC. It yields the protein CATSPTGVGEQFF. The V and J genes are TRBV15 and TRBJ2-1; the match to TRBD1 covers 8 bases. From germline, CDR1 is LNHNV and CDR2 YYDKDF (reference sequence). The CDR3 length is 13 residues. V dropped 5 bases and J dropped 9; count of bases not matched to a gene: 6.

This CDR3 is CASSLLWREKDGELFF. The CDR3 nucleotides read TGTGCCAGCAGCTTACTCTGGCGGGAGAAAGACGGGGAGCTGTTTTTT. V is TRBV7-9 and J is TRBJ2-2, with 7 bases lining up with TRBD2. Looked up from germline, CDR1 is SEHNR and CDR2 is FQNEAQ (reference sequence). The CDR3 is 16 residues long. The V and J ends lost 2 bases and 7 bases, in that order; junction bases with no gene match: 10.

The chain is built from TRBV28 and TRBJ2-7, with D possibly matching TRBD1 (6 bases). The CDR3 is made up of 15 amino acids. V shed 5 bases and J shed 3 bases, with 17 bases lying between them. The germline CDR1 and CDR2 sequences are MDHEN and SYDVKM. The CDR3 sequence: CASSPAGQRFYEQYF. The DNA of the CDR3 is TGTGCCAGCAGTCCTGCTGGACAGCGCTTCTACGAGCAGTACTTC.

V gene TRBV7-2 combines with J gene TRBJ1-6; TRBD1 matches at 9 bases. The CDR3 is 13 amino acids. Unmatched junction bases numbered 0, after V lost 3 bases and J lost 9 bases. Germline CDR1 is SGHTA and CDR2 is FQGNSA. The CDR3 region is CASSLTGGSPLHF. The DNA for the CDR3 is TGTGCCAGCAGCTTGACAGGGGGTTCACCCCTCCACTTT. The variable domain in full, with the rest retrieved from reference TRBV7-2 and TRBJ1-6, is GAGVSQSPSNKVTEKGKDVELRCDPISGHTALYWYRQSLGQGLEFLIYFQGNSAPDKSGLPSDRFSAERTGGSVSTLTIQRTQQEDSAVYLCASSLTGGSPLHFGNGTRLTVT.

The chain combines TRBV20-1 with TRBJ1-5, with D possibly TRBD1 on 6 matching bases. V was trimmed by 5 bases and J by 1 base, leaving 15 bases between them. The length of the CDR3 is 15 residues. The germline V gene has CDR1 DFQATT and CDR2 SNEGSKA (reference sequence). The CDR3 nucleotides read TGCAGTGCTCGTGAGGGGGGTTGGAGCAATCAGCCCCAGCATTTT. The encoded protein is CSAREGGWSNQPQHF.